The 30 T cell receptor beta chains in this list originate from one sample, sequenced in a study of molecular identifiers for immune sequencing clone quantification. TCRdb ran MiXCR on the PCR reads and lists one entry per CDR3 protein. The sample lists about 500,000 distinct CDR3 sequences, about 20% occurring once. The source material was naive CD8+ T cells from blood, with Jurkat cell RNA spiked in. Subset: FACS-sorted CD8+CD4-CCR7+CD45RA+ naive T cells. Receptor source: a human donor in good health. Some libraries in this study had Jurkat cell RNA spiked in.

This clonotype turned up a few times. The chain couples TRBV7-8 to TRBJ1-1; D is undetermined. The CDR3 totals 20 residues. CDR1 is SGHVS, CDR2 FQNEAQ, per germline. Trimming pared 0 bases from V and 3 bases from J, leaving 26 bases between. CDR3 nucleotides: TGTGCCAGCAGCTTAGCGACCCCCCTGAACCACCGGGGAGAGGACACTGAAGCTTTCTTT. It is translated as CASSLATPLNHRGEDTEAFF.

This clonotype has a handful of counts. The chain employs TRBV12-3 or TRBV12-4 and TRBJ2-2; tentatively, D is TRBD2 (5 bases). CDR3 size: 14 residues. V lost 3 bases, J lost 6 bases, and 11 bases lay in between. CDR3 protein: CASSFREYPGELFF. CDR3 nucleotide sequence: TGTGCCAGCAGTTTTAGGGAGTACCCCGGGGAGCTGTTTTTT.

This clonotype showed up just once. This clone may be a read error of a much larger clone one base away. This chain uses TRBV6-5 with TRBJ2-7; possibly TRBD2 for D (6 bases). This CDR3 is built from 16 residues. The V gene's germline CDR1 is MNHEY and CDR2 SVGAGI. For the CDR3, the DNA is TGTGCCAGCAGCTACGGGGTCAAGACTAGTATCTACGAGCGGTACTTC. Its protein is CASSYGVKTSIYERYF.

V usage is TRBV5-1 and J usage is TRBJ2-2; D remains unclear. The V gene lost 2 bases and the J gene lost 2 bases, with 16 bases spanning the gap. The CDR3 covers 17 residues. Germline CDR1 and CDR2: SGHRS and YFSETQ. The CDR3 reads CASSFQTRAGNTGELFF. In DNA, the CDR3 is TGCGCCAGCAGCTTCCAAACACGAGCCGGCAACACCGGGGAGCTGTTTTTT.

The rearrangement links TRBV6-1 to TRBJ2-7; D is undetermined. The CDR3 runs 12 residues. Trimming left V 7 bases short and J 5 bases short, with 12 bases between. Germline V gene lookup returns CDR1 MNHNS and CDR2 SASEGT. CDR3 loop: CASTRLDDEQYF. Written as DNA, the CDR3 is TGTGCCAGCACCCGATTGGATGACGAGCAGTACTTC.

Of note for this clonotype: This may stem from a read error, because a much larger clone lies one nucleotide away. The CDR3 is CASSWTNAEAFF. The CDR3 DNA reads TGTGCCAGCAGCTGGACCAACGCTGAAGCTTTCTTT. This chain links TRBV7-9 with TRBJ1-1; unclear D gene. CDR1 SEHNR and CDR2 FQNEAQ come from the germline V gene (reference sequence). The CDR3 runs to 12 residues. The ends were cut back, 4 bases at V and 6 bases at J, with 9 bases in the middle.

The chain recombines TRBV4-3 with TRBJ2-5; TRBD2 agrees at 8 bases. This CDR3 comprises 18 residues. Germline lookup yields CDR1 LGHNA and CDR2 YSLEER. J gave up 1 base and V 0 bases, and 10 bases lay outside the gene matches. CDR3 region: CASSQDIYGGGLQETQYF. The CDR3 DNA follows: TGCGCCAGCAGCCAAGATATATATGGCGGGGGGCTCCAAGAGACCCAGTACTTC.

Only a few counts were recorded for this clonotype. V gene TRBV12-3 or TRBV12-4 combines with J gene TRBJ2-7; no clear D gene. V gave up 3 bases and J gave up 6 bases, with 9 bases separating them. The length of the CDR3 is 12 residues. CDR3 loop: CASSFTVVEQYF. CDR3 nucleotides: TGTGCCAGCAGTTTCACGGTGGTCGAGCAGTACTTC.

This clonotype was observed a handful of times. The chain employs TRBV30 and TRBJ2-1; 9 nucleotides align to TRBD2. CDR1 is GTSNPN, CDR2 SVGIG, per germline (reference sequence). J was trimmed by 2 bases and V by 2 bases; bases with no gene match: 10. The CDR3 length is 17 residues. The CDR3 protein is CAWSMGLAPNAYNEQFF. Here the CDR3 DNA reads TGTGCCTGGAGTATGGGACTAGCTCCAAATGCCTACAATGAGCAGTTCTTC. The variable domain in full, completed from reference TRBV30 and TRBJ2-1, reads SQTIHQWPATLVQPVGSPLSLECTVEGTSNPNLYWYRQAAGRGLQLLFYSVGIGQISSEVPQNLSASRPQDRQFILSSKKLLLSDSGFYLCAWSMGLAPNAYNEQFFGPGTRLTVL.

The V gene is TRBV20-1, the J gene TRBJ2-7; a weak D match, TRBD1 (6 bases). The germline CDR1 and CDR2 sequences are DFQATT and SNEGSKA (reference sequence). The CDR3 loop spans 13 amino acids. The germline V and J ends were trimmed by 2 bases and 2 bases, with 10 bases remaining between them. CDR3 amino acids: CSARNRETYEQYF. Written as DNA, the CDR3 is TGCAGTGCTAGAAACAGGGAAACCTACGAGCAGTACTTC.

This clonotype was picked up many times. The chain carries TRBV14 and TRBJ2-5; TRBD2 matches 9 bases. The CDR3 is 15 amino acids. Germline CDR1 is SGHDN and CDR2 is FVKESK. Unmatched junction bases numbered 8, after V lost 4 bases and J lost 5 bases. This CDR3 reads CASSPGTSSAETQYF. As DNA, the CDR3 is TGTGCCAGCAGCCCCGGGACTAGCTCAGCCGAGACCCAGTACTTC.

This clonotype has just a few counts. CDR3 coding DNA: TGTGCCAGCAGTCAAGATAATTCCTACTCCTACGAGCAGTACTTC. Its protein is CASSQDNSYSYEQYF. The V gene is TRBV28, the J gene TRBJ2-7, with D uncertain. Trimming took off 5 bases at V and 0 bases at J, with 14 bases between the two ends. The germline CDR1 and CDR2 sequences are MDHEN and SYDVKM. This CDR3 is 15 amino acids long.

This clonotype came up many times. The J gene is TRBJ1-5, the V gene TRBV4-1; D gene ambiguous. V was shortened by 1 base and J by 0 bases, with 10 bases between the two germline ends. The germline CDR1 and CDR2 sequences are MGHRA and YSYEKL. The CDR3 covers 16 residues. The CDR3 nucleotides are TGCGCCAGCAGCCAAGTGATAGGAAATAGCAATCAGCCCCAGCATTTT. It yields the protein CASSQVIGNSNQPQHF.

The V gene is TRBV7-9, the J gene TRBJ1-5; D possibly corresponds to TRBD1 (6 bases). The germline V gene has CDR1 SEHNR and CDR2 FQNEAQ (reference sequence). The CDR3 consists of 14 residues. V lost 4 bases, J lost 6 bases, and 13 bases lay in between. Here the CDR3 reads CASSSSRGSQPQHF. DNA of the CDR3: TGTGCCAGCAGCTCCAGCAGGGGAAGTCAGCCCCAGCATTTT.

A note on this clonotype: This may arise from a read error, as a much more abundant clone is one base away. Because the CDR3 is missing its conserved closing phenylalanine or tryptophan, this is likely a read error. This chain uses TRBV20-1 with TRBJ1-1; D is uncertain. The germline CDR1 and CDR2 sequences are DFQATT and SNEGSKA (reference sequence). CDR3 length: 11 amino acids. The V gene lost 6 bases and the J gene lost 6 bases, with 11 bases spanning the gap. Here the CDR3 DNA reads TGCAGTGCCAGAACTGGGGCTGAAGCTTTCTCT. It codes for CSARTGAEAFS.

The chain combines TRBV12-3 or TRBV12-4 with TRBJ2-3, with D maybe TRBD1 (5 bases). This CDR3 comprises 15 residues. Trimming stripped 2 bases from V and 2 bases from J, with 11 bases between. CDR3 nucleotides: TGTGCCAGCAGTTTATCCAGGGAACTCACAGATACGCAGTATTTT. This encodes CASSLSRELTDTQYF.

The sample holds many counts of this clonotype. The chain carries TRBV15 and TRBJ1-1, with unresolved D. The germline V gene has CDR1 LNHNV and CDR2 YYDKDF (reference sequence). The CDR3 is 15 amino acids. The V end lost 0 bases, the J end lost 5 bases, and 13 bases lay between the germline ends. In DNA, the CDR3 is TGTGCCACCAGCAGAGATTTAGGCGGGGTGACTGAAGCTTTCTTT. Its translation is CATSRDLGGVTEAFF. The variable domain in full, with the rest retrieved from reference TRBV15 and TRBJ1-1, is DAMVIQNPRYQVTQFGKPVTLSCSQTLNHNVMYWYQQKSSQAPKLLFHYYDKDFNNEADTPDNFQSRRPNTSFCFLDIRSPGLGDTAMYLCATSRDLGGVTEAFFGQGTRLTVV.

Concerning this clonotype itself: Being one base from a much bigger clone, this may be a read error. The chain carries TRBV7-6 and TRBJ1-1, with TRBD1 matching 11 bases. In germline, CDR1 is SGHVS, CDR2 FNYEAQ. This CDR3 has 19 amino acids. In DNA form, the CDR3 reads TGTGCCAACAGCTTAGATATGGGGACAGGGGGACGCATGAACACTGAAGCTTTCTTT. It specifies CANSLDMGTGGRMNTEAFF.

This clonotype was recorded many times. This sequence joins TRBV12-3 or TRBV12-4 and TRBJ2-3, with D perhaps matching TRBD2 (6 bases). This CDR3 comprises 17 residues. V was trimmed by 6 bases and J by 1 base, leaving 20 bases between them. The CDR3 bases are TGTGCCAGCAGCCCTCAGGTCGGGGGAAAGGGCACAGATACGCAGTATTTT. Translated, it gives CASSPQVGGKGTDTQYF.

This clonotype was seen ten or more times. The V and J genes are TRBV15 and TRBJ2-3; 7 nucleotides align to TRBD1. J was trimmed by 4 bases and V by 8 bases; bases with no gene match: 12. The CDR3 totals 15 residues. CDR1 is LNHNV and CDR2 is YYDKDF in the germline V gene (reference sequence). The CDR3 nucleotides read TGTGCCACCTCTCAGGGATCACAGGGGTCAGATACGCAGTATTTT. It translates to CATSQGSQGSDTQYF.

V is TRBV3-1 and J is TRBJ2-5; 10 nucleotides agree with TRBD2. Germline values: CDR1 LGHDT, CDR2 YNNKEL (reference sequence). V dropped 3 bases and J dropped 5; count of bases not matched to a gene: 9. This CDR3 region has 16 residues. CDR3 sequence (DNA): TGTGCCAGCAGCCAGGAAAGCACTAGCGGGGACGAGACCCAGTACTTC. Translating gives CASSQESTSGDETQYF.

CDR3 sequence: CASSQDALNNEQFF. The CDR3 nucleotides are TGTGCCAGCAGCCAAGATGCCCTTAACAATGAGCAGTTCTTC. V usage is TRBV4-2 and J usage is TRBJ2-1; D gene ambiguous. The CDR3 has 14 residues. Trimming shortened V by 0 bases and J by 5 bases, and 8 bases separated the two germline ends. CDR1 and CDR2 from the germline V gene are LGHNA and YNFKEQ.

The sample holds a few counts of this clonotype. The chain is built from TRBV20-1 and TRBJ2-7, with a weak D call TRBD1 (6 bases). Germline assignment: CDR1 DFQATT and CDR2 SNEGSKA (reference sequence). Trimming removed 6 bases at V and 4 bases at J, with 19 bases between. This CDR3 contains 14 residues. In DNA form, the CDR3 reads TGCAGTGCGGACCTCCGGGACACCGGTTACGAGCAGTACTTC. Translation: CSADLRDTGYEQYF.

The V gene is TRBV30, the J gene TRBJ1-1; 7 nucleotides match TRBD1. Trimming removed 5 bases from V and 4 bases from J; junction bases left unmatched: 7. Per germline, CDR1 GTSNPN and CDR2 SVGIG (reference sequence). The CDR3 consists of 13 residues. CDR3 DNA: TGTGCCTGGGGGGAGCAGGGGGGCACTGAAGCTTTCTTT. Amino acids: CAWGEQGGTEAFF.

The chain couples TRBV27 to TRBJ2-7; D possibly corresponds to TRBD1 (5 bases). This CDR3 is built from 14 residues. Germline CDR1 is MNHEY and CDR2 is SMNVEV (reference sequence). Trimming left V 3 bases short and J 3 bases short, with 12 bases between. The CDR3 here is CASSFSRQNYEQYF. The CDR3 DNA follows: TGTGCCAGCAGTTTTTCTCGACAGAACTACGAGCAGTACTTC.

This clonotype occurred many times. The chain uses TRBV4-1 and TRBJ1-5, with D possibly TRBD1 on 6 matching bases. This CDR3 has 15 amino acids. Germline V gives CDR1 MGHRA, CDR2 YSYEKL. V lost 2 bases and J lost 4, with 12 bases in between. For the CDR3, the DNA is TGCGCCAGCAGCCAAACTGGACAGCCAAATCAGCCCCAGCATTTT. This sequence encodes CASSQTGQPNQPQHF.

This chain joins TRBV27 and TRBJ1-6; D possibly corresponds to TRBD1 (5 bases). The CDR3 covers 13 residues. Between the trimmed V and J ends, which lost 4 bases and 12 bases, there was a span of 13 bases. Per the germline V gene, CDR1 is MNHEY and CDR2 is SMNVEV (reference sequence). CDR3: CASSSTGIRPLHF. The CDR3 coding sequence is TGTGCCAGCAGTTCTACAGGAATTCGACCCCTCCACTTT.

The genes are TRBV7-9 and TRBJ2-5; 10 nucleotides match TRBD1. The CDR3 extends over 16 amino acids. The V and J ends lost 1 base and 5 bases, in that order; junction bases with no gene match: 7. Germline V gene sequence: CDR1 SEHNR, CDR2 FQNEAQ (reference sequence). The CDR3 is CASSLEGGQGLETQYF. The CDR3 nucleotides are TGTGCCAGCAGCTTAGAAGGGGGACAGGGGTTGGAGACCCAGTACTTC.

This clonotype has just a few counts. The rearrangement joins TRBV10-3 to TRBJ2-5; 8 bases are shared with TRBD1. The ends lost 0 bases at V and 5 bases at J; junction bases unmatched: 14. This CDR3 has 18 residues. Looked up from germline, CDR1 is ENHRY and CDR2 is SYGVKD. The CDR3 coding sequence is TGTGCCATCAGTGAGTCGGCCACCATGCAGACAGGGGTCGAGACCCAGTACTTC. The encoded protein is CAISESATMQTGVETQYF.

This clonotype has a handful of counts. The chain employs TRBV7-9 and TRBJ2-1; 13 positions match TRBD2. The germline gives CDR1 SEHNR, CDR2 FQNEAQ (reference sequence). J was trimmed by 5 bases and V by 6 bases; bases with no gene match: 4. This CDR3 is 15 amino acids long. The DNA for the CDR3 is TGTGCCAGCAGAAACGGGACTAGCGGGGACAATGAGCAGTTCTTC. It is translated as CASRNGTSGDNEQFF.